A selection of T cell receptor beta chains follows, all from one sample in a study of a mutant IDH1 vaccine in newly diagnosed glioma. Repertoires were generated with immunoSEQ multiplex PCR, while TCRdb's copy carries only in-frame clones and drops some. The sample has roughly 32,000 clones; 87% are singletons. No antigen has been identified for these receptors. The source material was PBMCs, sampled from a glioma patient whose treatment included an IDH1 peptide vaccine. The receptors here all came from a woman aged 30 to 39 with glioma. Both conserved end residues are part of each CDR3. Each record gives: J gene, clone size, V gene, D gene, CDR3 DNA, CDR3 protein. A D gene is named only where the DNA matches it firmly. The size field is filled for only some rows; it gives once, few, many or a size class.

J: TRBJ1-5
size: NA
V: TRBV10-3
D: NA
DNA: TGTGCCATCAGTGAGGGGCCTTACAATCAGCCCCAGCATTTT
CDR3: CAISEGPYNQPQHF

J: TRBJ1-2
size: NA
V: TRBV6-6
D: NA
DNA: TGTGCCAGCAGCACGGGGGGAGACGGCTACACCTTC
CDR3: CASSTGGDGYTF

J: TRBJ1-1
size: NA
V: TRBV19
D: NA
DNA: TGTGCCAGTACACAGGGACATCCTCACACTGAAGCTTTCTTT
CDR3: CASTQGHPHTEAFF

J: TRBJ2-5
size: NA
V: TRBV4-1
D: TRBD1
DNA: TGCGCCAGCAGCCAAGAGGAGAGGGGGCTTTACCAAGAGACCCAGTACTTC
CDR3: CASSQEERGLYQETQYF

J: TRBJ2-7
size: once
V: TRBV4-2
D: TRBD1
DNA: TGTGCCAGCAGCCGGGACAGGGAGCGGTACGAGCAGTACTTC
CDR3: CASSRDRERYEQYF

J: TRBJ2-2
size: NA
V: TRBV29-1
D: TRBD2
DNA: TGCAGCGCCCGGGGACTAGCTGGGGCCGGGGAGCTGTTTTTT
CDR3: CSARGLAGAGELFF

J: TRBJ2-7
size: NA
V: TRBV19
D: NA
DNA: TGTGCCAGTAGTAGGGACGGGTTCTCCTACGAGCAGTACTTC
CDR3: CASSRDGFSYEQYF

J: TRBJ1-6
size: NA
V: TRBV7-2
D: NA
DNA: TGTGCCAGCAGTCCAGACCCGCTGCGCGACCCTAATAATTCACCCCTCCACTTT
CDR3: CASSPDPLRDPNNSPLHF

J: TRBJ1-5
size: few
V: TRBV10-1
D: NA
DNA: TGCGCCAGCAGTGGTGAGGCGTCTTGGCAGCCCCAGCATTTT
CDR3: CASSGEASWQPQHF

J: TRBJ1-1
size: NA
V: TRBV6-6
D: TRBD1
DNA: TGTGCCAGCAGTATGTCAGGGGGAGGCACTGAAGCTTTCTTT
CDR3: CASSMSGGGTEAFF

J: TRBJ1-4
size: NA
V: TRBV7-7
D: NA
DNA: TGTGCCAGCAGCTCCGGCGGAGGGGGGGGTGAAAAACTGTTTTTT
CDR3: CASSSGGGGGEKLFF

J: TRBJ1-1
size: few
V: TRBV9
D: NA
DNA: TGTGCCAGCAGCGTAGAAGGGGGACTGCTAAACACTGAAGCTTTCTTT
CDR3: CASSVEGGLLNTEAFF

J: TRBJ2-2
size: NA
V: TRBV2
D: TRBD2
DNA: TGTGCCAGCAGGGACCTAGCGGGGGCCCTCACCGGGGAGCTGTTTTTT
CDR3: CASRDLAGALTGELFF

J: TRBJ2-7
size: NA
V: TRBV19
D: TRBD1
DNA: TGTGCCAGTAGCGCCCAAGGGACAGGGGGAGACGAGCAGTACTTC
CDR3: CASSAQGTGGDEQYF

J: TRBJ2-7
size: once
V: TRBV11-2
D: NA
DNA: TGTGCCAGCAGCTTGACGGGGGAGCAGTACTTC
CDR3: CASSLTGEQYF

J: TRBJ1-6
size: NA
V: TRBV5-1
D: NA
DNA: TGCGCCAGCAGCGAGCGGGGTTTGAGCTCCTATAATTCACCCCTCCACTTT
CDR3: CASSERGLSSYNSPLHF

J: TRBJ2-3
size: NA
V: TRBV20-1
D: NA
DNA: TGCAGTGCTGGATCCCAGACGCAGTATTTT
CDR3: CSAGSQTQYF

J: TRBJ1-1
size: few
V: TRBV5-4
D: NA
DNA: TGTGCCAGCAGCCCCGGACATGAAGCTTTCTTT
CDR3: CASSPGHEAFF

J: TRBJ2-5
size: NA
V: TRBV5-1
D: TRBD1
DNA: TGCGCCAGCAGCTTGGGTACAGGGGGCTTTGAGACCCAGTACTTC
CDR3: CASSLGTGGFETQYF

J: TRBJ1-1
size: NA
V: TRBV5-4
D: NA
DNA: TGTGCCAGCAGCTACGACAGATGGACTGAAGCTTTCTTT
CDR3: CASSYDRWTEAFF

J: TRBJ1-2
size: NA
V: TRBV6-1
D: NA
DNA: TGTGCCAGCAGTCTTACCAGGGAGGATGGCTACACCTTC
CDR3: CASSLTREDGYTF

J: TRBJ2-2
size: NA
V: TRBV4-1
D: NA
DNA: TGCGCCAGCAGCCAAGAAGCGGTCCTCCGCCTCACCGGGGAGCTGTTTTTT
CDR3: CASSQEAVLRLTGELFF

J: TRBJ1-3
size: once
V: TRBV2
D: NA
DNA: TGTGCCAGCAGGGACGAGACCTCTGGAAACACCATATATTTT
CDR3: CASRDETSGNTIYF

J: TRBJ1-1
size: once
V: TRBV4-2
D: NA
DNA: TGTGCCAGCAGCCAACAAGAGGGAACTGAAGCTTTCTTT
CDR3: CASSQQEGTEAFF